The text below deals with one T cell receptor (beta chain). Its specificity is not known. Unsorted cryopreserved PBMC were sequenced, averaging approximately 100,000 T cells per clinical donor. The table came from immunoSEQ multiplex PCR; TCRdb's copy has only in-frame clones and leaves some out. The data show roughly 10,000 clones, 90% to 95% seen once. V shed 6 bases, J shed 6 bases, and the junction held 9 bases outside the gene matches. There are 15 residues in the CDR3. In germline, CDR1 is SGHRS, CDR2 YFSETQ. This specimen belongs to a study of T cells in tuberculosis. Study-level information: IGRA-negative adolescents, IGRA-positive adolescents with latent tuberculosis and adults with active tuberculosis formed this South African cohort. PBMC were archived before or within 7 days of starting treatment.

The study, taken as a whole, reports: Samples were chosen by availability of cryopreserved specimens.

Sequenced material: PBMCs. The receptor was derived from an adult with tuberculosis. V usage is TRBV5-1 and J usage is TRBJ2-3, with 11 bases fitting TRBD2. The DNA of the CDR3 is TGCGCCAGCAAGCTGACTAGCGGGATTGTGGATACGCAGTATTTT. This codes for CASKLTSGIVDTQYF.